The entry below describes one T cell receptor (beta chain). Its antigen remains unknown. The sample originates from a study of beta chain features in type 1 diabetes. About the research overall: Patient and healthy donor groups were alike in age, gender and cell yields.

Sorting of CD4+ naive, central memory, regulatory and stem cell-like memory cells was performed via CD45RO/CCR7/CD25/CD127/CD95/CD27. The CDR3 contains 14 residues. The germline CDR1 and CDR2 sequences are LNHDA and SQIVND (reference sequence). J was trimmed by 6 bases and V by 2 bases; bases with no gene match: 6. Overall study findings and caveats: Sequencing used cDNA, and cells with high TCR expression could therefore be over-represented. In the patient group, naive, central memory and Treg TCRB repertoires seemed more alike than in the healthy donor group.

Sequencing targeted expressed TCRB transcripts, as all isolated RNA had been reverse transcribed. Sequencing used immunoSEQ multiplex PCR; TCRdb keeps in-frame clones, though not all of them. The repertoire has roughly 230,000 clones, about 10% of them found once; the top ten carry around 0.031%. Specimen: naive CD4+ T cells from blood. The chain is built from TRBV19 and TRBJ2-7, with 8 bases aligning to TRBD1. This receptor was obtained from a young woman in good health. The CDR3 DNA sequence: TGTGCCAGTAGTATATCCGGACAGGGTTTCGAGCAGTACTTC. It is translated as CASSISGQGFEQYF.